This TCR beta chain was sequenced for a study of technical replicates of blood from a handful of donors listed by TCRdb under 2017. CDR1 and CDR2 (MNHNS, SASEGT) derive from the germline V gene. V trim: 5 bases; J trim: 7 bases; unmatched bases: 9. Inclusive of the bounding cysteine and phenylalanine, the CDR3 is 15 residues long. The CDR3 DNA has 45 bases and is translated from base 1. Concerning this clone: No antigen is known for it. Per-base qualities were not stored, and no clone one base away is much larger.

Preparation of the library involved the immunoSEQ multiplex PCR assay. Imported from immuneACCESS, the table was reduced by TCRdb to in-frame sequences with V and J called. These copies leave out some clones; in studies compared against another copy, an unresolved V gene accounts for under half, and the cause of the remainder is not known. The sample has 85,000 to 95,000 clones on record, around 96% of them singletons. Around 0.37% of the sample is in the top ten clones. Sequencing used T cells isolated from PBMCs. Here the chain combines TRBV6-1 and TRBJ2-2; a stretch of 8 junction bases matches TRBD1. The receptor was derived from a human donor in good health. The CDR3 has the sequence CASSTAPRGLGELFF. The nucleotides read TGTGCCAGCAGTACTGCCCCCAGGGGGCTCGGGGAGCTGTTTTTT.